The clone carrying this TCR beta chain was picked up many times. What it binds is not known. This sample is part of a study of T cells in Graves' hyperthyroidism and ophthalmopathy. Across the whole study: Sampling of peripheral blood happened at initial diagnosis, prior to any treatment.

The study's findings and limits: Ophthalmopathy prediction by the model preceded onset by a median approximately six months. From stable hyperthyroidism, ophthalmopathy was set apart by a 13 V-J model.

Researchers amplified the TCR beta CDR3 regions from RNA transcripts. The HTBI primer set drove a first-round RT-PCR of the TCR CDR3. TCRdb passed the multiplex PCR reads through MiXCR, listing each CDR3 protein once. Among roughly 290,000 distinct CDR3 sequences, roughly an eighth were seen once, and the ten largest hold roughly 7.9%. The CDR3 length is 16 residues. V gave up 5 bases and J gave up 0 bases, with 14 bases separating them. The chain is built from TRBV12-3 or TRBV12-4 and TRBJ1-3; no definite D call. This clonotype originated in a woman aged 40 to 50 with Graves' hyperthyroidism. What was sequenced was blood. Here the CDR3 DNA reads TGTGCCAGCAGTCCCTCGGAAGGCATCTCTGGAAACACCATATATTTT. Its protein is CASSPSEGISGNTIYF.